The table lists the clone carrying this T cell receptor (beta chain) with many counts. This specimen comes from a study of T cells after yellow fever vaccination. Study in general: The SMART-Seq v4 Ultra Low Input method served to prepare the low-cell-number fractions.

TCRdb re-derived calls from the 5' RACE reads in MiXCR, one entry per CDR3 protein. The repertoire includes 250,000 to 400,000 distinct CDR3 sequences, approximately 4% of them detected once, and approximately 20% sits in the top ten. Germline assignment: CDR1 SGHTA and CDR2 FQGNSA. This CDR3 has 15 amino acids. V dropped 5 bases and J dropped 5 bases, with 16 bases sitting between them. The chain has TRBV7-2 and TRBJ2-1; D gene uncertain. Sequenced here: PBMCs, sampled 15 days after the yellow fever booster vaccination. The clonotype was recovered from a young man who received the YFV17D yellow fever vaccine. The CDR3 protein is CASSLRNRGHNEQFF. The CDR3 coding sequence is TGTGCCAGCAGCCTACGTAATCGCGGACACAATGAGCAGTTCTTC.